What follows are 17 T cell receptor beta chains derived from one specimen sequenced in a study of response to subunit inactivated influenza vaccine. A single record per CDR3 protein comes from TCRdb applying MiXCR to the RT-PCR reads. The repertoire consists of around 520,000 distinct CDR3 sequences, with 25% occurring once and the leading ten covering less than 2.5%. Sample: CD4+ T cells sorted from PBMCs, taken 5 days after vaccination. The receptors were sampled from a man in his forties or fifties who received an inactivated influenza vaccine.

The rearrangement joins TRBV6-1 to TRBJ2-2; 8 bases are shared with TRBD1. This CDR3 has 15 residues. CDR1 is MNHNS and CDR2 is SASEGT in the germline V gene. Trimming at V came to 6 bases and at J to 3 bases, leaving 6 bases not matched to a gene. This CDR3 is CASSRTGWDTGELFF. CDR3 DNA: TGTGCCAGCAGCCGGACAGGGTGGGACACCGGGGAGCTGTTTTTT.

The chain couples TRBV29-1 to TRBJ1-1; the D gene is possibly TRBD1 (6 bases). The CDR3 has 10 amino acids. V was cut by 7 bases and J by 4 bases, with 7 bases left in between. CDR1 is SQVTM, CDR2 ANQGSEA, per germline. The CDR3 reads CSGGATEAFF. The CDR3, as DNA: TGCAGCGGGGGGGCCACTGAAGCTTTCTTT.

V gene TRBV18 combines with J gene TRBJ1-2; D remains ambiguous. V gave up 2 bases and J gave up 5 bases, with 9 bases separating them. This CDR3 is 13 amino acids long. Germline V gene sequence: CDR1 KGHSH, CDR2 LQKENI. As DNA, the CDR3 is TGTGCCAGCTCACCAGAGCAGGAGTATGGCTACACCTTC. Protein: CASSPEQEYGYTF.

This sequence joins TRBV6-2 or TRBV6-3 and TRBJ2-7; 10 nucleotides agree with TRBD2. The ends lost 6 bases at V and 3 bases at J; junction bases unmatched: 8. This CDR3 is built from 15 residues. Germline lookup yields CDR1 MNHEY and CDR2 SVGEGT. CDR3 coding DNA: TGTGCCAGCAGGACCCTAGCGGGGGAGATCTACGAGCAGTACTTC. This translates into CASRTLAGEIYEQYF.

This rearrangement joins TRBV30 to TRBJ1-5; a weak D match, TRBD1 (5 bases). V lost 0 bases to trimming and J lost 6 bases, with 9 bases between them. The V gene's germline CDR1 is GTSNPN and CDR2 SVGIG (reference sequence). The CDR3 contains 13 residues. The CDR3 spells CAWSVQEGQPQHF. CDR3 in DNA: TGTGCCTGGAGTGTACAGGAGGGTCAGCCCCAGCATTTT.

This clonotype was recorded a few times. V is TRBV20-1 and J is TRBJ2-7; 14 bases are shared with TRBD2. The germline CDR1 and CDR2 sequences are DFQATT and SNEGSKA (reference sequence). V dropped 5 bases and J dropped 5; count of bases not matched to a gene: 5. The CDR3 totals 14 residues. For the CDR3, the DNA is TGCAGTGCTGGGAAGGGACTAGCGGGAGACGAGCAGTACTTC. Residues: CSAGKGLAGDEQYF.

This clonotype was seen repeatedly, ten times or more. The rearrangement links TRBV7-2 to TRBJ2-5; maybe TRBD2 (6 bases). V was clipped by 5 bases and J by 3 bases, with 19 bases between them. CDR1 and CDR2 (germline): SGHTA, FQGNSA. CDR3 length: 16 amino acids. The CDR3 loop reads CASSRDPGLGEETQYF. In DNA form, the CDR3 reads TGTGCCAGCAGCCGAGATCCGGGACTGGGGGAAGAGACCCAGTACTTC.

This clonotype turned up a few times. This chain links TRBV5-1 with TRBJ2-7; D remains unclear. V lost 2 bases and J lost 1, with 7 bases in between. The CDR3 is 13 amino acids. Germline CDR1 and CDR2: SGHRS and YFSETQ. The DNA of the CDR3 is TGCGCCAGCAGCTTCGTGGAGTCCTACGAGCAGTACTTC. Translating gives CASSFVESYEQYF.

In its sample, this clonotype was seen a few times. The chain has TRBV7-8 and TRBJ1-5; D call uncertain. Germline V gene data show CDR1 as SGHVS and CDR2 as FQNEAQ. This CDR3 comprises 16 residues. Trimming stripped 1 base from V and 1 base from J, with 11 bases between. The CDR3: CASSLGFAGSNQPQHF. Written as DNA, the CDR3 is TGTGCCAGCAGCTTAGGCTTCGCGGGAAGCAATCAGCCCCAGCATTTT.

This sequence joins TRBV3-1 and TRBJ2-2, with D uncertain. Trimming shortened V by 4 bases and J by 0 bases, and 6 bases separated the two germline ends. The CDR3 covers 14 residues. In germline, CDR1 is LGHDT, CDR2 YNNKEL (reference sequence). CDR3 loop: CASSPVANTGELFF. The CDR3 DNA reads TGTGCCAGCAGCCCCGTAGCGAACACCGGGGAGCTGTTTTTT.

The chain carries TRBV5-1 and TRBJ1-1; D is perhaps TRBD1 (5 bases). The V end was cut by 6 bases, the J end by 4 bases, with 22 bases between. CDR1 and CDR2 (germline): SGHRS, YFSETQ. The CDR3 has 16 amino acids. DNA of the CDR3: TGCGCCAGCACCATAGGGGCCGGAGGGAGAGGCACTGAAGCTTTCTTT. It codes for CASTIGAGGRGTEAFF.

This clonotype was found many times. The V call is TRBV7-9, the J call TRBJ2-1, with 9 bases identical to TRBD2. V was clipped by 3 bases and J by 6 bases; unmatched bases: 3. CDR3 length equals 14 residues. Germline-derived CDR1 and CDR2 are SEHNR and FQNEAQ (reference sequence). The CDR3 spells CASSFAGGSNEQFF. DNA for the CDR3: TGTGCCAGCAGCTTCGCGGGAGGGTCCAATGAGCAGTTCTTC.

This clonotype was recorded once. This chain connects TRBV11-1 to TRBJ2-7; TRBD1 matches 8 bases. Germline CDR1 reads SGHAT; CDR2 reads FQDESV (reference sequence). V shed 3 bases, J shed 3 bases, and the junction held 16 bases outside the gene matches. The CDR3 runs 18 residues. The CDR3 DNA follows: TGTGCCAGCAGCTTCTCAGGGGGCCTCTCCGGAAGGGGCTACGAGCAGTACTTC. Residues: CASSFSGGLSGRGYEQYF.

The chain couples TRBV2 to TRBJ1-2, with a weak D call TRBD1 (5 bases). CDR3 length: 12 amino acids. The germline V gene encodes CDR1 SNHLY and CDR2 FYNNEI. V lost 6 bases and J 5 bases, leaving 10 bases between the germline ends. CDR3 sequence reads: CASRFGGYGYTF. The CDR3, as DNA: TGTGCCAGCAGATTCGGGGGGTATGGCTACACCTTC. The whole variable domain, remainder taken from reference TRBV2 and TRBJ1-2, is EPEVTQTPSHQVTQMGQEVILRCVPISNHLYFYWYRQILGQKVEFLVSFYNNEISEKSEIFDDQFSVERPDGSNFTLKIRSTKLEDSAMYFCASRFGGYGYTFGSGTRLTVV.

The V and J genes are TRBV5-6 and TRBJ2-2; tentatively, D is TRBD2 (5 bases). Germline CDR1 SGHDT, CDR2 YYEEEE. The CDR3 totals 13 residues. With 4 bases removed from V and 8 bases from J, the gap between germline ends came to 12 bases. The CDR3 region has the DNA TGTGCCAGCAGCCGCCCCGAGGGAGGGGAGCTGTTTTTT. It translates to CASSRPEGGELFF.

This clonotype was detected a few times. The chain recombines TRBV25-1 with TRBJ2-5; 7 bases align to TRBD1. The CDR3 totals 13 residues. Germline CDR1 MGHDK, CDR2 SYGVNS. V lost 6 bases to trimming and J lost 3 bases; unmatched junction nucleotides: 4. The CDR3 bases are TGTGCCAGCAGCGGGACAGTGAAAGAGACCCAGTACTTC. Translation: CASSGTVKETQYF. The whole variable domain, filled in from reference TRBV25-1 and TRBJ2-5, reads EADIYQTPRYLVIGTGKKITLECSQTMGHDKMYWYQQDPGMELHLIHYSYGVNSTEKGDLSSESTVSRIRTEHFPLTLESARPSHTSQYLCASSGTVKETQYFGPGTRLLVL.

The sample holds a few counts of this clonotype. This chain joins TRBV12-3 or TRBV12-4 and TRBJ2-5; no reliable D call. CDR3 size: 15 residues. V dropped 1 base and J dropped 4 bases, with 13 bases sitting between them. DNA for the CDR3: TGTGCCAGCAGTTTAGTTAGAGACAAACGAGAGACCCAGTACTTC. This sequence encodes CASSLVRDKRETQYF.